This T cell receptor (beta chain) was profiled in a study of CD4+ T cells in melanoma (dated by TCRdb to the early 2020s). Some background on the complete study: Neoantigen-specific CD4+ T cells in human melanoma were what the study investigated. The paper as a whole reports these results and caveats: Neoantigen-specific CD4+ T cells were reported to be correlated with the function of CD8+ T cells, macrophages and B cells. According to the report, neoantigen-specific CD4+ T cells in melanoma displayed diverse differentiation states.

The donors were people with melanoma. As for this clone: Its antigen target is currently unknown. Base qualities were left out, and no much larger clone turns up one base away.

Libraries were made using the immunoSEQ multiplex PCR assay. As stored in TCRdb, this immuneACCESS dataset retains in-frame rearrangements with V and J assigned. A fraction of the clones does not appear; measured against another copy, unresolved V genes explain less than half of the discrepancy, and the remainder lacks a known reason. The sample profile shows approximately 110,000 clones; around 93% of them were found once. The ten largest clones add up to roughly 3.1% of the sample. CDR1 is given as MRHNA and CDR2 as SNTAGT, both from the germline V gene. Reading from cysteine to phenylalanine, the CDR3 counts 13 amino acids. Kept here is only the CDR3 DNA, which spans 39 bases and is read in frame from base 1. The germline V and J ends show losses of 3 bases and 4 bases respectively, and no gene match explains 2 bases of the junction.

The TCR sequence derives from a human donor with melanoma. Source material: peripheral blood. The chain was built from TRBV6-4 and TRBJ2-7; 8 of the junction bases match TRBD2. The DNA sequence reads TGTGCCAGCAGTGAACGCGGGAGGTACGAGCAGTACTTC. This sequence encodes CASSERGRYEQYF.